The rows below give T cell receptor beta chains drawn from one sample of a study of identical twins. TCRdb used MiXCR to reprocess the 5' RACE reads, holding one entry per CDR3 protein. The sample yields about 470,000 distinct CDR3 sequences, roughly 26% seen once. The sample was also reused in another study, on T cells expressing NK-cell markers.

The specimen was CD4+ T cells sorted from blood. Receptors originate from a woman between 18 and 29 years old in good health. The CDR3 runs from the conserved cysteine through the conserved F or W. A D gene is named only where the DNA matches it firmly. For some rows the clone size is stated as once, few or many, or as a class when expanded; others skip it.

cdr3_nt: TGTGCCAGCAGCCCTACCGATACTAGCACAGATACGCAGTATTTT
cdr3_aa: CASSPTDTSTDTQYF
v_call: TRBV2
clone_size: -
d_call: -
j_call: TRBJ2-3

cdr3_nt: TGTGCCAGCAGCCGCACAGGGGTGGCTAATGAAAAACTGTTTTTT
cdr3_aa: CASSRTGVANEKLFF
v_call: TRBV5-5
clone_size: few
d_call: TRBD1
j_call: TRBJ1-4

cdr3_nt: TGTGCCAGCAGCTTAGATCAGGGTTACGAGCAGTACTTC
cdr3_aa: CASSLDQGYEQYF
v_call: TRBV11-2
clone_size: few
d_call: -
j_call: TRBJ2-7

cdr3_nt: TGTGCCACCACGGAGGGATCTTGGGACGAGCAGTACTTC
cdr3_aa: CATTEGSWDEQYF
v_call: TRBV10-3
clone_size: -
d_call: -
j_call: TRBJ2-7

cdr3_nt: TGTGCCAGCAGCTTAGTTAGCGGGGGAACCAATGAGCAGTTCTTC
cdr3_aa: CASSLVSGGTNEQFF
v_call: TRBV7-2
clone_size: -
d_call: TRBD2
j_call: TRBJ2-1

cdr3_nt: TGTGCCAGCAGCTTAGCGTTGGTAGCTAATGAGCAGTTCTTC
cdr3_aa: CASSLALVANEQFF
v_call: TRBV7-2
clone_size: few
d_call: -
j_call: TRBJ2-1

cdr3_nt: TGCAGTGCTTTCCGGGACAGGGTGCGCGCTGAAGCTTTCTTT
cdr3_aa: CSAFRDRVRAEAFF
v_call: TRBV20-1
clone_size: -
d_call: TRBD1
j_call: TRBJ1-1

cdr3_nt: TGCAGTGAAAAAGGACTAGCGGAGACCCAGTACTTC
cdr3_aa: CSEKGLAETQYF
v_call: TRBV20-1
clone_size: -
d_call: TRBD2
j_call: TRBJ2-5

cdr3_nt: TGTGCCAGCAGCGTAGACCCGAAGGGTGGCTACACCTTC
cdr3_aa: CASSVDPKGGYTF
v_call: TRBV9
clone_size: few
d_call: -
j_call: TRBJ1-2

cdr3_nt: TGTGCCAGCTCAGAGACAGAGAATTCACCCCTCCACTTT
cdr3_aa: CASSETENSPLHF
v_call: TRBV18
clone_size: -
d_call: -
j_call: TRBJ1-6

cdr3_nt: TGTGCCAGCAGCTTTGTCGAGGGGTCTTACGAGCAGTACTTC
cdr3_aa: CASSFVEGSYEQYF
v_call: TRBV7-9
clone_size: -
d_call: -
j_call: TRBJ2-7

cdr3_nt: TGTGCCAGCAGCCAAGACCGGCAGCACAATCAGCCCCAGCATTTT
cdr3_aa: CASSQDRQHNQPQHF
v_call: TRBV3-1
clone_size: few
d_call: -
j_call: TRBJ1-5

cdr3_nt: TGCAGTGCTGTAGTGGCCGGGGCGCAGTTCTTC
cdr3_aa: CSAVVAGAQFF
v_call: TRBV20-1
clone_size: -
d_call: -
j_call: TRBJ2-1

cdr3_nt: TGTGCCAGCAGTTCCCATGTTAATTCACCCCTCCACTTT
cdr3_aa: CASSSHVNSPLHF
v_call: TRBV27
clone_size: -
d_call: -
j_call: TRBJ1-6

cdr3_nt: TGTGCCTGGAGTCGAGGGTTAAAAGAAAAGTTCTTC
cdr3_aa: CAWSRGLKEKFF
v_call: TRBV30
clone_size: -
d_call: -
j_call: TRBJ2-1

cdr3_nt: TGTGCAAGTCGCTTAGTAACCTACGAGCAGTACTTC
cdr3_aa: CASRLVTYEQYF
v_call: TRBV12-2
clone_size: -
d_call: -
j_call: TRBJ2-7

cdr3_nt: TGTGCCAGCAGTTCGTTCGGGGCAGGTGGAGAGACCCAGTACTTC
cdr3_aa: CASSSFGAGGETQYF
v_call: TRBV12-3/TRBV12-4
clone_size: -
d_call: -
j_call: TRBJ2-5

cdr3_nt: TGCAGTGCTAGAGTTGGGGGGGCGAATCAGCCCCAGCATTTT
cdr3_aa: CSARVGGANQPQHF
v_call: TRBV20-1
clone_size: few
d_call: -
j_call: TRBJ1-5

cdr3_nt: TGTGCCAGCAGCCTATACCCGGGAACAGACTATGGCTACACCTTC
cdr3_aa: CASSLYPGTDYGYTF
v_call: TRBV3-1
clone_size: few
d_call: -
j_call: TRBJ1-2

cdr3_nt: TGTGCCAGCAGCCAACAGCACCGGGAGCTGTTTTTT
cdr3_aa: CASSQQHRELFF
v_call: TRBV14
clone_size: -
d_call: -
j_call: TRBJ2-2

cdr3_nt: TGCGCCAGCAGGATTGGCGGGGGGGACCGCACAGATACGCAGTATTTT
cdr3_aa: CASRIGGGDRTDTQYF
v_call: TRBV5-1
clone_size: -
d_call: TRBD2
j_call: TRBJ2-3

cdr3_nt: TGTGCCATCAGTGGTCGGGCAGCGTATGGCTACACCTTC
cdr3_aa: CAISGRAAYGYTF
v_call: TRBV10-3
clone_size: -
d_call: -
j_call: TRBJ1-2

cdr3_nt: TGTGCCAGCTCACCACCGGGGAGCCTACGGGATACGCAGTATTTT
cdr3_aa: CASSPPGSLRDTQYF
v_call: TRBV18
clone_size: -
d_call: -
j_call: TRBJ2-3

cdr3_nt: TGTGCCAGCCCTCGAGAAAAACTGTTTTTT
cdr3_aa: CASPREKLFF
v_call: TRBV7-6
clone_size: -
d_call: -
j_call: TRBJ1-4

cdr3_nt: TGTGCCAGCAGCTTTAAACTGGACACTGAAGCTTTCTTT
cdr3_aa: CASSFKLDTEAFF
v_call: TRBV7-2
clone_size: few
d_call: -
j_call: TRBJ1-1

cdr3_nt: TGCAGCGTTGCGGACAGCCACGAGCAGTACTTC
cdr3_aa: CSVADSHEQYF
v_call: TRBV29-1
clone_size: -
d_call: -
j_call: TRBJ2-7

cdr3_nt: TGTGCCAGCAGTTATTCTAGACACGAGCAGTACTTC
cdr3_aa: CASSYSRHEQYF
v_call: TRBV6-2/TRBV6-3
clone_size: few
d_call: -
j_call: TRBJ2-7